Listed here is a single T cell receptor beta chain. Its antigen is still unknown. The method was immunoSEQ multiplex PCR; TCRdb's version includes in-frame clones alone and lacks a portion of them. The sample consists of tens of thousands of clones, 90% to 95% of them appearing once. CDR1 is LGHNA and CDR2 is YSLEER in the germline V gene. Between the trimmed V and J ends, which lost 0 bases and 2 bases, there was a span of 8 bases. The CDR3 is 15 amino acids. This entry comes from a study of graft-versus-host responses after intestinal transplantation. In the study overall: Every transplant recipient was induced with anti-thymocyte globulin, then maintained on tacrolimus and steroids for 2 to 4 years. Study-wide results and limits: GvH clones occurred in recipient marrow; some first appeared in ileum or blood. Early post-transplant HvG declines showed an association with peak circulating GvH clone levels.

The sequencing used unstimulated CD8+ T cells sorted from spleen or lymph node cells, collected before intestinal transplant. The chain combines TRBV4-3 with TRBJ1-3; D gene uncertain. The TCR sequence derives from a human donor who received an intestinal transplant. CDR3 sequence (DNA): TGCGCCAGCAGCCAAGACTACAGAGCTGGAAACACCATATATTTT. This sequence encodes CASSQDYRAGNTIYF.